This is a list of T cell receptor beta chains from one sample in a study of CD8 T cells in ankylosing spondylitis. One entry per CDR3 protein, called by TCRdb with MiXCR from the 5' RACE reads. The repertoire holds about 340,000 distinct CDR3 sequences, with about 20% as singletons. Sequencing was done on a sample of blood, either unsorted or a sorted T cell fraction (not recorded which). The receptors come from a male donor with ankylosing spondylitis or in good health (not recorded which). CDR3s include the opening cysteine and the closing phenylalanine or tryptophan. D genes are given only for firm matches. Clone size is stated in some rows and not others, as once, few, many or a class when expanded.

TRBD2	TRBV20-1	-	TRBJ2-1	TGCAGTGCTAGAGAGATACTAGCGGGACGGGGTGAGCAGTTCTTC	CSAREILAGRGEQFF
TRBD2	TRBV10-1	-	TRBJ2-2	TGCGCCAGCAGTGATATCCGCGGGGGGAAGAACACCGGGGAGCTGTTTTTT	CASSDIRGGKNTGELFF
-	TRBV4-1	few	TRBJ2-1	TGCGCCAGCAGCCAAGATGGGGACATGTCCTACAATGAGCAGTTCTTC	CASSQDGDMSYNEQFF
-	TRBV12-3/TRBV12-4	many	TRBJ2-3	TGTGCCAGCACCCGGGGCATCACAGATACGCAGTATTTT	CASTRGITDTQYF
-	TRBV20-1	-	TRBJ2-1	TGCAGTGCCATAGCTGACTCCTACAATGAGCAGTTCTTC	CSAIADSYNEQFF
TRBD1	TRBV28	few	TRBJ1-2	TGTGCCAGCAGCCTACCAGCAGGGGGGAACTATGGCTACACCTTC	CASSLPAGGNYGYTF
TRBD1	TRBV7-9	few	TRBJ2-7	TGTGCCAGCAGCGCCGCCGGGACAGGGCCCTACGAGCAGTACTTC	CASSAAGTGPYEQYF
-	TRBV4-1	few	TRBJ2-7	TGCGCCAGCAGCCAAGATCCAGGTAGCTCCTACGAGCAGTACTTC	CASSQDPGSSYEQYF
TRBD1	TRBV9	-	TRBJ2-7	TGTGCCAGCAGCACGGACAGGGTCGGGGAGCAGTACTTC	CASSTDRVGEQYF
-	TRBV11-2	few	TRBJ2-4	TGTGCCAGCAGAGAGCTAGCCAAAAACATTCAGTACTTC	CASRELAKNIQYF
TRBD1	TRBV3-1	-	TRBJ1-2	TGTGCCAGCAGCCAGGGACAGTCGCCATATGGCTACACCTTC	CASSQGQSPYGYTF
-	TRBV11-2	-	TRBJ2-2	TGTGCCAGCAGCTTTACGGGACAAAACACCGGGGAGCTGTTTTTT	CASSFTGQNTGELFF
TRBD1	TRBV7-9	-	TRBJ2-5	TGTGCCAGCAGCAATCGCCGTCGGACAGGGGTCCAAGAGACCCAGTACTTC	CASSNRRRTGVQETQYF